The 11 T cell receptor beta chains below were found in one sample sequenced in a study of T cell responses to AZD1222 COVID-19 vaccine. The data were produced by immunoSEQ multiplex PCR, yet TCRdb's version contains in-frame clones alone and is incomplete. The table records 95,000 to 100,000 clones, about 90% of them present only once. The input for sequencing was peripheral blood, taken on day 0 of AZD1222 vaccination. The receptors stem from an adult in good health.

This sequence joins TRBV30 and TRBJ1-3; TRBD1 might be the D (5 bases). Germline V gives CDR1 GTSNPN, CDR2 SVGIG (reference sequence). This CDR3 region has 14 residues. The germline V and J ends were trimmed by 1 base and 1 base, with 8 bases remaining between them. The CDR3 loop is CAWSDRTSGNTIYF. CDR3 sequence (DNA): TGTGCCTGGAGTGACAGGACTTCTGGAAACACCATATATTTT.

This clone was detected only once. CDR3 in DNA: TGTGCCAGCAGTCCCGGGGCAGGGTTCCATGGCTACACCTTC. The encoded protein is CASSPGAGFHGYTF. V and J are TRBV27 and TRBJ1-2; maybe TRBD1 (5 bases). CDR1 is MNHEY and CDR2 is SMNVEV in the germline V gene (reference sequence). Between the trimmed V and J ends, which lost 5 bases and 6 bases, there was a span of 16 bases. This CDR3 has 14 residues.

The rearrangement uses TRBV5-6 and TRBJ1-1; 10 bases are shared with TRBD1. There are 13 residues in the CDR3. Germline assignment: CDR1 SGHDT and CDR2 YYEEEE. V lost 0 bases to trimming and J lost 10 bases; unmatched junction nucleotides: 3. This CDR3 is CASSLGDRGRAFF. In nucleotides, the CDR3 is TGTGCCAGCAGCTTGGGGGACAGGGGTAGAGCTTTCTTT. The full variable domain, its missing parts supplied by reference TRBV5-6 and TRBJ1-1, is DAGVTQSPTHLIKTRGQQVTLRCSPKSGHDTVSWYQQALGQGPQFIFQYYEEEERQRGNFPDRFSGHQFPNYSSELNVNALLLGDSALYLCASSLGDRGRAFFGQGTRLTVV.

The chain links TRBV11-2 to TRBJ2-7; possible D gene TRBD2, 5 bases. This CDR3 comprises 14 residues. V dropped 5 bases and J dropped 3 bases, with 14 bases sitting between them. Per germline, CDR1 SGHAT and CDR2 FQNNGV. CDR3 loop: CASSQDGILYEQYF. Written as DNA, the CDR3 is TGTGCCAGCAGCCAGGACGGGATCCTCTACGAGCAGTACTTC.

The J gene is TRBJ2-7, the V gene TRBV2; D is undetermined. Germline assignment: CDR1 SNHLY and CDR2 FYNNEI. CDR3 length: 14 amino acids. Trimming took off 6 bases at V and 3 bases at J, with 15 bases between the two ends. The CDR3 loop is CASSWGGRIYEQYF. The CDR3 DNA sequence: TGTGCCAGCAGCTGGGGTGGACGGATCTACGAGCAGTACTTC. The full variable domain, completed using reference TRBV2 and TRBJ2-7, is EPEVTQTPSHQVTQMGQEVILRCVPISNHLYFYWYRQILGQKVEFLVSFYNNEISEKSEIFDDQFSVERPDGSNFTLKIRSTKLEDSAMYFCASSWGGRIYEQYFGPGTRLTVT.

The V call is TRBV11-2, the J call TRBJ2-4, with 7 bases fitting TRBD1. The V gene end was trimmed by 2 bases and the J gene end by 6 bases; junction bases not matched to a gene: 7. From germline, CDR1 is SGHAT and CDR2 FQNNGV. This CDR3 is 15 amino acids long. CDR3: CASSLITGVGNIQYF. The CDR3 nucleotides are TGTGCCAGCAGCTTAATAACAGGGGTCGGAAACATTCAGTACTTC.

The chain couples TRBV9 to TRBJ2-7; TRBD1 matches 9 bases. Germline CDR1 SGDLS, CDR2 YYNGEE. V lost 3 bases and J lost 3; bases outside the gene matches: 7. The CDR3 is 15 residues long. CDR3 DNA sequence: TGTGCCAGCAGCGAGACAGGGGGTTACGACTACGAGCAGTACTTC. The encoded protein is CASSETGGYDYEQYF.

The chain combines TRBV5-5 with TRBJ2-7; TRBD2 matches 9 bases. The CDR3 extends over 15 amino acids. The V gene's germline CDR1 is SGHKS and CDR2 YYEKEE (reference sequence). Trimming removed 5 bases from V and 4 bases from J; junction bases left unmatched: 10. The CDR3: CASRLNSGSGYEQYF. CDR3 nucleotide sequence: TGTGCCAGCAGGCTAAATAGCGGGAGCGGGTACGAGCAGTACTTC. Full variable domain (missing parts from reference TRBV5-5 and TRBJ2-7): DAGVTQSPTHLIKTRGQQVTLRCSPISGHKSVSWYQQVLGQGPQFIFQYYEKEERGRGNFPDRFSARQFPNYSSELNVNALLLGDSALYLCASRLNSGSGYEQYFGPGTRLTVT.

The V gene is TRBV19, the J gene TRBJ2-7; maybe TRBD1 (6 bases). This CDR3 region has 13 residues. With 9 bases removed from V and 2 bases from J, the gap between germline ends came to 14 bases. CDR1 and CDR2 (germline): LNHDA, SQIVND (reference sequence). Here the CDR3 reads CASARGLTYEQYF. The CDR3 nucleotides read TGTGCCAGCGCTAGGGGGTTGACCTACGAGCAGTACTTC.

The rearrangement uses TRBV5-1 and TRBJ2-3; 7 bases line up with TRBD2. Germline V gives CDR1 SGHRS, CDR2 YFSETQ. Unmatched junction bases numbered 12, after V lost 3 bases and J lost 2 bases. The CDR3 is 17 residues long. CDR3 in amino acids: CASSSHGAGPTTDTQYF. The CDR3 DNA sequence: TGCGCCAGCAGCTCCCACGGAGCGGGACCAACCACAGATACGCAGTATTTT.

The chain couples TRBV6-1 to TRBJ1-3; maybe TRBD1 (6 bases). Trimming took 1 base from V and 0 from J, leaving 10 bases between them. The germline V gene encodes CDR1 MNHNS and CDR2 SASEGT. The CDR3 consists of 16 residues. CDR3 in DNA: TGTGCCAGCAGTGAAGATGGGACACCCTCTGGAAACACCATATATTTT. Residues: CASSEDGTPSGNTIYF.